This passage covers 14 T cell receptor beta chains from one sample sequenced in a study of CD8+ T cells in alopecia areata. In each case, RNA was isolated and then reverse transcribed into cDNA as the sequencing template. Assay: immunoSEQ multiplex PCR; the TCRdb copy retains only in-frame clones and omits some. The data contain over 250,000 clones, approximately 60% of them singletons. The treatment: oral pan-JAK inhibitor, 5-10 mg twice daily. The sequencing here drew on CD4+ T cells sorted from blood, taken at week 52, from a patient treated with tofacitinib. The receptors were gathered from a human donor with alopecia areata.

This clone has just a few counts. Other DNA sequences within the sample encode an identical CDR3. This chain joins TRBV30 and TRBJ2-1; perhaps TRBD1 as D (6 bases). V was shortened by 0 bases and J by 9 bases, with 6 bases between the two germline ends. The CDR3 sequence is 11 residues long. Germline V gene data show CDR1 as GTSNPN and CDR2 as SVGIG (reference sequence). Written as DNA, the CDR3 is TGTGCCTGGAGTGTACAGGGTGAGCAGTTCTTC. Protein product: CAWSVQGEQFF.

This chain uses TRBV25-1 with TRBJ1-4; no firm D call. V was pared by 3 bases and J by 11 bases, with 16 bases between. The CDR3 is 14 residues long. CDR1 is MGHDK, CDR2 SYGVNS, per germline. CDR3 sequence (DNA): TGTGCCAGCAGTGATGGGTCGTTGTTCGTGAAACTGTTTTTT. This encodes CASSDGSLFVKLFF. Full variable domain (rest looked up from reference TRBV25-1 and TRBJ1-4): EADIYQTPRYLVIGTGKKITLECSQTMGHDKMYWYQQDPGMELHLIHYSYGVNSTEKGDLSSESTVSRIRTEHFPLTLESARPSHTSQYLCASSDGSLFVKLFFGSGTQLSVL.

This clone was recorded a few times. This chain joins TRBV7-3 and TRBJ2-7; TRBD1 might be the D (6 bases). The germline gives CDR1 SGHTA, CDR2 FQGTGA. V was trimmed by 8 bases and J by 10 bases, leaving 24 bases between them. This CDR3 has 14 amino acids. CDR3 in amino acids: CASGQDFGTNLQYF. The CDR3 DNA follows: TGTGCCAGCGGGCAAGACTTTGGGACAAATCTCCAGTACTTC.

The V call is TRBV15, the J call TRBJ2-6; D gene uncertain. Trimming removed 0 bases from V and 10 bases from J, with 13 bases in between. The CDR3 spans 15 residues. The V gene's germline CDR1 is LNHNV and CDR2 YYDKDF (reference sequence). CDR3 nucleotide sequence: TGTGCCACCAGCAGAGATGTTGGGTTTCGGAACGTCCTGACTTTC. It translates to CATSRDVGFRNVLTF.

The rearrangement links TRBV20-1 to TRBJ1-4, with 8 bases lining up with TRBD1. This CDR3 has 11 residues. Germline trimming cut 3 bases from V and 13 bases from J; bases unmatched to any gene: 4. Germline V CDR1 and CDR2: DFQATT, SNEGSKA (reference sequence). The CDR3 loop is CSARTGVRLFF. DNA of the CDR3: TGCAGTGCTAGGACAGGGGTCAGACTGTTTTTT.

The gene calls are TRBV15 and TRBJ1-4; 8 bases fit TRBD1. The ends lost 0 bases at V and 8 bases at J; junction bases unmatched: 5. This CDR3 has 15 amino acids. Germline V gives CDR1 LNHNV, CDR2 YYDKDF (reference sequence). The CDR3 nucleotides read TGTGCCACCAGCAGAGACTGGACAGGGAGCGAAAAACTGTTTTTT. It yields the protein CATSRDWTGSEKLFF.

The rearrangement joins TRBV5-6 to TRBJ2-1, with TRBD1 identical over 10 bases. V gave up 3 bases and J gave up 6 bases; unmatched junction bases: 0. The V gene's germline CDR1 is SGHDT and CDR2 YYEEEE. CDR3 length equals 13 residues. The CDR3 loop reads CASSWDRGNEQFF. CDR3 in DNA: TGTGCCAGCAGCTGGGACAGGGGCAATGAGCAGTTCTTC.

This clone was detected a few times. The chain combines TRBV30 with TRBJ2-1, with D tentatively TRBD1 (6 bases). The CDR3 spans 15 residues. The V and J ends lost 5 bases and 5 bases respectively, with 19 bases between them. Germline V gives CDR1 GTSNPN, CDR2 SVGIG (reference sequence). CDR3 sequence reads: CAWARGDRRNNEQFF. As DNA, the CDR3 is TGTGCCTGGGCGCGCGGAGACAGGAGAAACAATGAGCAGTTCTTC.

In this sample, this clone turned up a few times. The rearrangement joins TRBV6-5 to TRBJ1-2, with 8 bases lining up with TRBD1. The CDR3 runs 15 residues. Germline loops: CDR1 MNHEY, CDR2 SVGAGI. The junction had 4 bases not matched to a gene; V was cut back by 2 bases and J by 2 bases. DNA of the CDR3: TGTGCCAGCAGTTACACAGACAGGGGAAACTATGGCTACACCTTC. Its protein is CASSYTDRGNYGYTF.

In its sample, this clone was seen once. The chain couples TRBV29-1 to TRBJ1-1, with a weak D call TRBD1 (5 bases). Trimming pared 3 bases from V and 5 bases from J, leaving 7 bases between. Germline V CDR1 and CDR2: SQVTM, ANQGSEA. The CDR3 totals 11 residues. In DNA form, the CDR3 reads TGCAGCGTTGAGACAGTTACTGAAGCTTTCTTT. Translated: CSVETVTEAFF.

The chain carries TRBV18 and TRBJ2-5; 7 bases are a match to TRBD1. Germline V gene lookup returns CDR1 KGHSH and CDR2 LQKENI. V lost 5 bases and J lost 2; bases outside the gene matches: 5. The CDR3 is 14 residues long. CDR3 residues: CASSSGQRQETQYF. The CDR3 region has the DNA TGTGCCAGCTCATCGGGACAGAGACAAGAGACCCAGTACTTC.

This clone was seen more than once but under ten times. CDR3 region: CASKPENGADTQYF. The CDR3 region has the DNA TGTGCCAGTAAGCCGGAGAACGGCGCGGATACGCAGTATTTT. The rearrangement joins TRBV19 to TRBJ2-3, with no clear D. CDR1 and CDR2 from the germline V gene are LNHDA and SQIVND (reference sequence). This CDR3 is built from 14 residues. V was clipped by 7 bases and J by 6 bases, with 17 bases between them.

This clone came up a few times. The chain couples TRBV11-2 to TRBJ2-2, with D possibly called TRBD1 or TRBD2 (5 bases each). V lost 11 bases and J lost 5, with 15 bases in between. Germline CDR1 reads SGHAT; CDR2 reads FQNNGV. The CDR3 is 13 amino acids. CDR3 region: CACGEGMTGELFF. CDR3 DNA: TGTGCCTGCGGAGAGGGGATGACCGGGGAGCTGTTTTTT.

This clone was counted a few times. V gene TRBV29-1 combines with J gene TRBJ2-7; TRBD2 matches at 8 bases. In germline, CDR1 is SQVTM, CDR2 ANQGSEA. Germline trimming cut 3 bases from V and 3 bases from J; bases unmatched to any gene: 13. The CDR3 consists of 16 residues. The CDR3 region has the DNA TGCAGCGTTGAGAAGGGAGCGGGGGCCAGTCACTACGAGCAGTACTTC. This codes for CSVEKGAGASHYEQYF.